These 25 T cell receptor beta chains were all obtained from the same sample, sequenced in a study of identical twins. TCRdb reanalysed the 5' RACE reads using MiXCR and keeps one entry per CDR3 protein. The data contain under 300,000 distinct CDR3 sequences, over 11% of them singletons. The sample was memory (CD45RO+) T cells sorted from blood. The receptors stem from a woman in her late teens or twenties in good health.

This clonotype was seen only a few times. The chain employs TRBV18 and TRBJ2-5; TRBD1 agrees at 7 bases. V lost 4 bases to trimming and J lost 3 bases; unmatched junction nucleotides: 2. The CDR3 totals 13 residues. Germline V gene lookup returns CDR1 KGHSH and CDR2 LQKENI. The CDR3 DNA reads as TGTGCCAGCTCACGGGGACAGAAAGAGACCCAGTACTTC. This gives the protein CASSRGQKETQYF.

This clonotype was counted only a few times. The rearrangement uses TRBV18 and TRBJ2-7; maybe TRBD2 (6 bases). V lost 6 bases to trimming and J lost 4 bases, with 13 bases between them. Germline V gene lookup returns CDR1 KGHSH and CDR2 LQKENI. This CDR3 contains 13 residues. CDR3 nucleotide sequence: TGTGCCAGCTCCATCAGCGGGTCGTACGAGCAGTACTTC. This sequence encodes CASSISGSYEQYF.

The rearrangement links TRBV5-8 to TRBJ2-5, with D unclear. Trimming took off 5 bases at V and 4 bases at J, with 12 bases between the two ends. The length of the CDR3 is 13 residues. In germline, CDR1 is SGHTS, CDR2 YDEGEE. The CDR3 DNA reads TGTGCCAGCAGGTTAGCTGGCTCAGAGACCCAGTACTTC. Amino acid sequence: CASRLAGSETQYF.

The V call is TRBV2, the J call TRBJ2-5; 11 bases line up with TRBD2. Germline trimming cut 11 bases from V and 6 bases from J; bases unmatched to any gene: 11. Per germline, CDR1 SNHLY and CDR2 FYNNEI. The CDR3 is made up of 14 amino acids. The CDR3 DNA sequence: TGTGCCGCCGGGAATAGCGGGGGGGCAAAGACCCAGTACTTC. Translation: CAAGNSGGAKTQYF.

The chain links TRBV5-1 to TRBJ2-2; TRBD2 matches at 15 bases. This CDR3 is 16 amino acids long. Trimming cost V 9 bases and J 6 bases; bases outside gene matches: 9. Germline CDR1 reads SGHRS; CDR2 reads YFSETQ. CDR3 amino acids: CATQGLAGGVAGELFF. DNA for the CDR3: TGCGCCACACAGGGACTAGCGGGAGGAGTGGCCGGGGAGCTGTTTTTT.

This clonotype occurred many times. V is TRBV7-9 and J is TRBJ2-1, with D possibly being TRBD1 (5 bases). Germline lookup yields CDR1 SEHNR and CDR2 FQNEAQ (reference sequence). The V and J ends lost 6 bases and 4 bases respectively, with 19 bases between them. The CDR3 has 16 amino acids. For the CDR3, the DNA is TGTGCCAGCAGACGTCTTCAGGGTTCTGGATACAATGAGCAGTTCTTC. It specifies CASRRLQGSGYNEQFF. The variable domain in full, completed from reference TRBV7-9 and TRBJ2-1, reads DTGVSQNPRHKITKRGQNVTFRCDPISEHNRLYWYRQTLGQGPEFLTYFQNEAQLEKSRLLSDRFSAERPKGSFSTLEIQRTEQGDSAMYLCASRRLQGSGYNEQFFGPGTRLTVL.

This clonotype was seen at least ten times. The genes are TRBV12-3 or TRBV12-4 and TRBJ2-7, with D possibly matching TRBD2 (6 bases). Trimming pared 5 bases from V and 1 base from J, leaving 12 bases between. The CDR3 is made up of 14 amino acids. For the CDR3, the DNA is TGTGCCAGCAGTCCGAACCGGGAGTCCTACGAGCAGTACTTC. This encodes CASSPNRESYEQYF.

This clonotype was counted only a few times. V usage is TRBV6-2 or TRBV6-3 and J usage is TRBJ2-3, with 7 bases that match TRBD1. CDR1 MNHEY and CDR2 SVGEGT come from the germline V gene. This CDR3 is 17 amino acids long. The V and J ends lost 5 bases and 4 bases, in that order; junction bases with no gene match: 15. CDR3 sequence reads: CASSQPRTGGPPDTQYF. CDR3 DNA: TGTGCCAGCAGTCAGCCTCGGACAGGCGGCCCCCCAGATACGCAGTATTTT.

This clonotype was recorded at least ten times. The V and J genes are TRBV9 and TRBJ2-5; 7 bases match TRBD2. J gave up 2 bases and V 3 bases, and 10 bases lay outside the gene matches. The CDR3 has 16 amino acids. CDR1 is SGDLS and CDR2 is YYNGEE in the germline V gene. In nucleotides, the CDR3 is TGTGCCAGCAGCGGCCTGGGAGGGACTGCTCAAGAGACCCAGTACTTC. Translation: CASSGLGGTAQETQYF.

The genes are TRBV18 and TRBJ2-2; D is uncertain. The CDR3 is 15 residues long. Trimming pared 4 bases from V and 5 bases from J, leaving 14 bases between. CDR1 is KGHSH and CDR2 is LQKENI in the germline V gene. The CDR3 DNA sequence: TGTGCCAGCTCACAAGCAGCCGGTGCGACCGGGGAGCTGTTTTTT. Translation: CASSQAAGATGELFF.

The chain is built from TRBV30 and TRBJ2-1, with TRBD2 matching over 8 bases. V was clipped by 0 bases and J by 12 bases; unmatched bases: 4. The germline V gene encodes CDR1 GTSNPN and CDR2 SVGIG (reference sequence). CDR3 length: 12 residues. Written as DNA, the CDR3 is TGTGCCTGGAGTGTGGCGGGAGGATTGCAGTTCTTC. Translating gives CAWSVAGGLQFF.

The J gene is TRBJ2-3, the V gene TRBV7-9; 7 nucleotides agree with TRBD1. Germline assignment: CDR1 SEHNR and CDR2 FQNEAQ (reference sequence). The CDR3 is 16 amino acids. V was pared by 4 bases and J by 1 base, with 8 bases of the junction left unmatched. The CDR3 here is CASSSSRTGRTDTQYF. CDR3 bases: TGTGCCAGCAGCTCATCCCGGACAGGTCGCACAGATACGCAGTATTTT.

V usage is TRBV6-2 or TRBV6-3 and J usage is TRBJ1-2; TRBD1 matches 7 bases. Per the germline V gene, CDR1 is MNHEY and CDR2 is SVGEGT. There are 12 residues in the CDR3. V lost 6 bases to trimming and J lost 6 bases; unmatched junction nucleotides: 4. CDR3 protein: CASSQGQNGYTF. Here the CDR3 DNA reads TGTGCCAGCAGCCAGGGACAGAATGGCTACACCTTC.

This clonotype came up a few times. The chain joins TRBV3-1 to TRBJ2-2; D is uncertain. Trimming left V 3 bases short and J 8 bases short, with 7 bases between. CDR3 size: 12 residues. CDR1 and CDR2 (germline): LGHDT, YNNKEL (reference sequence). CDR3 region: CASSHLQGELFF. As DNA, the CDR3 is TGTGCCAGCAGCCATCTCCAGGGGGAGCTGTTTTTT.

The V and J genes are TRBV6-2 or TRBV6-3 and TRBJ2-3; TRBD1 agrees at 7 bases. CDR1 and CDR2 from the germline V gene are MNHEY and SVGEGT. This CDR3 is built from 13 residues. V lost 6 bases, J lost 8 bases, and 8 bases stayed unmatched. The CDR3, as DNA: TGTGCCAGCAGAGCCGTGGACAGGCCTACGCAGTATTTT. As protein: CASRAVDRPTQYF.

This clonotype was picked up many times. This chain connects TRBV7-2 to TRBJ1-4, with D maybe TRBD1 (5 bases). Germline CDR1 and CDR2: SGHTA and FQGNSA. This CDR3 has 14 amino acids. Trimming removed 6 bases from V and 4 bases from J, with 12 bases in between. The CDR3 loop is CASRSGSDNEKLFF. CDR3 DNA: TGTGCCAGCAGATCAGGGTCTGATAATGAAAAACTGTTTTTT.

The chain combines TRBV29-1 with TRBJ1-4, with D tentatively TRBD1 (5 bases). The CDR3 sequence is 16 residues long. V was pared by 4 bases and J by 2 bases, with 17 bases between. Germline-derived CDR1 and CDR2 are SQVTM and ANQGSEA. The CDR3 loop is CSVGGDMGLTNEKLFF. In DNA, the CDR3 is TGCAGCGTTGGAGGGGATATGGGCTTGACTAATGAAAAACTGTTTTTT.

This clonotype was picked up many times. CDR3 protein: CASSVGQFYSPLHF. For the CDR3, the DNA is TGTGCCAGCAGCGTCGGACAGTTCTATTCACCCCTCCACTTT. The V and J genes are TRBV7-9 and TRBJ1-6; a possible D gene is TRBD1 (6 bases). CDR3 length equals 14 residues. Germline-derived CDR1 and CDR2 are SEHNR and FQNEAQ (reference sequence). V was clipped by 5 bases and J by 8 bases, with 13 bases between them.

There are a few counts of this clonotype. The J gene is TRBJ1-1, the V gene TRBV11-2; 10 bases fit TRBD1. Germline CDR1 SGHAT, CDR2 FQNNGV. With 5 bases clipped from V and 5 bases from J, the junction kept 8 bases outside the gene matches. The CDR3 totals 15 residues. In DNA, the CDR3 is TGTGCCAGCAGCATGGGACAGGGGCGGAGAACTGAAGCTTTCTTT. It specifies CASSMGQGRRTEAFF. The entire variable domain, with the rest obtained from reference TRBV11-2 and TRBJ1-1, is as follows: EAGVAQSPRYKIIEKRQSVAFWCNPISGHATLYWYQQILGQGPKLLIQFQNNGVVDDSQLPKDRFSAERLKGVDSTLKIQPAKLEDSAVYLCASSMGQGRRTEAFFGQGTRLTVV.

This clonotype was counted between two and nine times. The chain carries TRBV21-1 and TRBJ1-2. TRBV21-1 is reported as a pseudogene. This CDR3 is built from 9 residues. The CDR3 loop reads CASPYGYTF. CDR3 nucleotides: TGTGCCAGCCCCTATGGCTACACCTTC.

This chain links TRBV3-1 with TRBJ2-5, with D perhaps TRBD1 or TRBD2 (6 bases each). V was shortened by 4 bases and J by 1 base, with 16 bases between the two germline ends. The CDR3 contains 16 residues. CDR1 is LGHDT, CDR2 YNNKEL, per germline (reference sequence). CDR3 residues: CASSRYGGGLQETQYF. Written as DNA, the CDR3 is TGTGCCAGCAGCCGGTACGGGGGCGGACTCCAAGAGACCCAGTACTTC.

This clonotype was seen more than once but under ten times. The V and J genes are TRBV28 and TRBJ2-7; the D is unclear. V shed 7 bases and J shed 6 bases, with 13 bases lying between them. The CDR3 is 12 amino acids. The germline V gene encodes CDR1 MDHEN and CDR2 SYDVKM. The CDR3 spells CASTPLRGEQYF. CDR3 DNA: TGTGCCAGCACCCCGTTGAGAGGCGAGCAGTACTTC. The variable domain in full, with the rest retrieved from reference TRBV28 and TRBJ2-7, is DVKVTQSSRYLVKRTGEKVFLECVQDMDHENMFWYRQDPGLGLRLIYFSYDVKMKEKGDIPEGYSVSREKKERFSLILESASTNQTSMYLCASTPLRGEQYFGPGTRLTVT.

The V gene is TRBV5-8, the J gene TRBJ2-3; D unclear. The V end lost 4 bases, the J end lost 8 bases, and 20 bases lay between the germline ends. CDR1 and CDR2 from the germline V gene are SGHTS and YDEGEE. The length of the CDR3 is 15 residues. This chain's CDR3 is CASSRGAVARVTQYF. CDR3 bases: TGTGCCAGCAGCCGTGGCGCGGTGGCACGAGTTACGCAGTATTTT.

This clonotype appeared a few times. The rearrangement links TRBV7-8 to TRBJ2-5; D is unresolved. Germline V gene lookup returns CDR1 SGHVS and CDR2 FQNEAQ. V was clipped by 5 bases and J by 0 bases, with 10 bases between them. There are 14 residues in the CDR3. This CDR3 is CASSPYGDQETQYF. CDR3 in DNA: TGTGCCAGCAGCCCCTACGGCGACCAAGAGACCCAGTACTTC.

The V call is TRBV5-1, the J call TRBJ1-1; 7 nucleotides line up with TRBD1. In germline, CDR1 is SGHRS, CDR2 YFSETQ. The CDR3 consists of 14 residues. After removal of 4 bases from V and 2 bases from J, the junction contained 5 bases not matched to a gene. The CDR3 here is CASSKGQTNTEAFF. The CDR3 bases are TGCGCCAGCAGCAAGGGACAGACCAACACTGAAGCTTTCTTT.